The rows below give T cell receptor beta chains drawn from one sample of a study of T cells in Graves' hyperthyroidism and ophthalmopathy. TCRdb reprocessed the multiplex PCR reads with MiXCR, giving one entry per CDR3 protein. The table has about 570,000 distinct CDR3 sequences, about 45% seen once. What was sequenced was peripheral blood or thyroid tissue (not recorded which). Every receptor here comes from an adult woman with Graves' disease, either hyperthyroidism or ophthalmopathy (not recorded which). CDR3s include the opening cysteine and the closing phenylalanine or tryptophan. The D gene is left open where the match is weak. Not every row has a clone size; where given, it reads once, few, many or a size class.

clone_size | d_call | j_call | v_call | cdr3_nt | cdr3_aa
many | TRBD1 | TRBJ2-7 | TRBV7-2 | TGTGCCAGCAGCTGGGACAGACTCGAGCAGTACTTC | CASSWDRLEQYF
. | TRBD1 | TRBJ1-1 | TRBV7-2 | TGTGCCAGCAGTCGAATACAGGGGGCGAGCACTGAAGCTTTCTTT | CASSRIQGASTEAFF
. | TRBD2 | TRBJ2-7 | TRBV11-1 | TGTGCCAGCAGCTCCCCACTAGCGGGAGTCTACGAGCAGTACTTC | CASSSPLAGVYEQYF
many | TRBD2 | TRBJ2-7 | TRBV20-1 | TGCAGTGCTTGGGGACTAGCGGGAGGGTACGAGCAGTACTTC | CSAWGLAGGYEQYF
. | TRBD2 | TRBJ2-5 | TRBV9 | TGTGCCAGCAGCGTAACTAGCGGGGGAGGGAAGGGGACCCAGTACTTC | CASSVTSGGGKGTQYF
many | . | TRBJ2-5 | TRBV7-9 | TGTGCCAGCAGCCTCGCTACAGGGCTTGGGACCCAGTACTTC | CASSLATGLGTQYF
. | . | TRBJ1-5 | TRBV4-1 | TGCGCCAGCAGCCAAGATTTAAGACTGAGAGATCAGCCCCAGCATTTT | CASSQDLRLRDQPQHF
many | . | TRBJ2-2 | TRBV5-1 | TGCGCCAGCAGCCCAACCGCCGGGAGCGAAGAGCTGTTTTTT | CASSPTAGSEELFF
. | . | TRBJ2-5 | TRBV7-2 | TGTGCCAGCAACCCCGCGAGGGGCATCCAAGAGACCCAGTACTTC | CASNPARGIQETQYF
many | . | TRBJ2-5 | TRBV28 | TGTGCCAGCAGTTGGGGGCGTTTTACGGCTCAAGAGACCCAGTACTTC | CASSWGRFTAQETQYF
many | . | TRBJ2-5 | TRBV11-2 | TGTGCCAGCAGCTTAGTACCGATCAAAGAGACCCAGTACTTC | CASSLVPIKETQYF
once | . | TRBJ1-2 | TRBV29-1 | TGCAGCGTCCAGGGAGGACCGAACTATGGCTACACCTTC | CSVQGGPNYGYTF
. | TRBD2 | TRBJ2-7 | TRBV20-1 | TGCAGTGCTAGAGTCCCCCCAGGGTGGTCTAGCGGGAGAAGGGGGTCCTACGAGCAGTACTTC | CSARVPPGWSSGRRGSYEQYF
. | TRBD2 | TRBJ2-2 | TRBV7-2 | TGTGCCAGCAGCTTATTCCCTAGCGGGAGGATCACCGGGGAGCTGTTTTTT | CASSLFPSGRITGELFF
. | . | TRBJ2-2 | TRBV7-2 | TGTGCCAGCAGCCCCTGGAGAGGGGAGCTGTTTTTT | CASSPWRGELFF
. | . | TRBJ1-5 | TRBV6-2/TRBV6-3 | TGTGCCAGCAGTTACTCGGAGTCGGCATATAGCAATCAGCCCCAGCATTTT | CASSYSESAYSNQPQHF
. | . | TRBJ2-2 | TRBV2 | TGTGCCAGCATGTTCACTGGAAACACCGGGGAGCTGTTTTTT | CASMFTGNTGELFF
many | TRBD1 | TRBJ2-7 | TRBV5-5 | TGTGCCAGCAGCTCCGGAAGGGGGCGCGGGTACGAGCAGTACTTC | CASSSGRGRGYEQYF
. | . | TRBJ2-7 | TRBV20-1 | TGCAGTGCCCTTGGGAGGGGGATCTCCTACGAGCAGTACTTC | CSALGRGISYEQYF
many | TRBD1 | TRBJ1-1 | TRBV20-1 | TGCAGTGCTGGGGGCGGGACAGGGGGAATTCAATTC | CSAGGGTGGIQF
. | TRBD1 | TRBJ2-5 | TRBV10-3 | TGTGCCATCAGTAGCGGGACAGGGAAAGAGACCCAGTACTTC | CAISSGTGKETQYF
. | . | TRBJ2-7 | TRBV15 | TGTGCCGCCAGCAGTATTAGCGGTTCCTACGAGCAGTACTTC | CAASSISGSYEQYF
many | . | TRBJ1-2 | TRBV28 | TGTGCCAGCTTGGGGGAGGATTATGGCTACACCTTC | CASLGEDYGYTF
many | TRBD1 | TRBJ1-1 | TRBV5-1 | TGCGCCAGCAGCGTAGGTTGGGACAGCGTGTTCATGAACACTGAAGCTTTCTTT | CASSVGWDSVFMNTEAFF
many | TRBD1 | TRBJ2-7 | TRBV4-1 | TGCGCCAGCAGCCGGTCAAGGGACAGGAGTTCCTACGAGCAGTACTTC | CASSRSRDRSSYEQYF
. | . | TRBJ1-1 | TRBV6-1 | TGTGCCAGCGGGGGGTACACTGAAGCTTTCTTT | CASGGYTEAFF
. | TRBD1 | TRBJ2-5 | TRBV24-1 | TGTGCCACCAGTGCATCCCTTAAGGGGGCCCAAGAGACCCAGTACTTC | CATSASLKGAQETQYF
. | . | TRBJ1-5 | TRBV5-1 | TGCGCCAGCAGCTGGGCGACGAGCGGGCCCCAGCATTTT | CASSWATSGPQHF